This TCR beta chain was sequenced during a study of blood T cell repertoires in COVID-19. Study-level background: Samples came from the United States, Italy and Spain, spanning acute and convalescent COVID-19.

This table comes from immunoSEQ multiplex PCR, and its TCRdb copy is limited to in-frame clones, with some not included. The data hold around 180,000 clones, with 82% observed a single time. In germline, CDR1 is LNHDA, CDR2 SQIVND (reference sequence). This CDR3 is 14 amino acids long. The ends were cut back, 6 bases at V and 1 base at J, with 12 bases in the middle. This chain joins TRBV19 and TRBJ1-1, with D possibly matching TRBD1 (6 bases). The specimen was peripheral blood. The receptor was isolated from a woman aged 25-40 years with acute or convalescent COVID-19. CDR3 in DNA: TGTGCCAGTAGAGTACAGGGTACGAACACTGAAGCTTTCTTT. Protein sequence: CASRVQGTNTEAFF.